This T cell receptor beta chain was retrieved from a study of CD8 T cells in ankylosing spondylitis. Trimming shortened V by 4 bases and J by 9 bases, and 4 bases separated the two germline ends. The CDR3 loop spans 10 amino acids. This clonotype was observed many times. MiXCR, applied by TCRdb to the 5' RACE reads, yields one record per CDR3 protein. The profile shows roughly 230,000 distinct CDR3 sequences, 18% of them singletons. The V and J genes are TRBV12-3 or TRBV12-4 and TRBJ2-1; no reliable D call. The TCR comes from a male donor with ankylosing spondylitis or in good health (not recorded which). Input material: blood, either unsorted or a sorted T cell fraction (not recorded which). The CDR3 is CASSYSEQFF. The DNA of the CDR3 is TGTGCCAGCAGTTACTCTGAGCAGTTCTTC.